One sample yielded the 18 T cell receptor beta chains listed below, sequenced in a study of T cell responses to AZD1222 COVID-19 vaccine. Sequenced by immunoSEQ multiplex PCR; TCRdb stores in-frame clones only, minus some. The sample yields 90,000 to 100,000 clones, less than 85% seen once. This sample comprised peripheral blood, obtained 28 days after the second AZD1222 dose. The receptors stem from an adult who received the AZD1222 COVID-19 vaccine.

The chain has TRBV6-6 and TRBJ1-2; 9 positions agree with TRBD1. CDR3 size: 13 residues. Germline V gives CDR1 MNHNY, CDR2 SVGAGI (reference sequence). The V gene end was trimmed by 6 bases and the J gene end by 4 bases; junction bases not matched to a gene: 3. Written as DNA, the CDR3 is TGTGCCAGCAGGGAGGGACAGGGCTATGGCTACACCTTC. This sequence encodes CASREGQGYGYTF.

The chain couples TRBV4-1 to TRBJ1-3; TRBD1 matches 9 bases. The germline V gene has CDR1 MGHRA and CDR2 YSYEKL. The CDR3 consists of 17 residues. With 1 base clipped from V and 5 bases from J, the junction kept 9 bases outside the gene matches. The CDR3 coding sequence is TGCGCCAGCAGCCAAGTTTCCGCGGGACAGGGCAGAAACACCATATATTTT. As protein: CASSQVSAGQGRNTIYF.

The CDR3 DNA sequence: TGTGCCATCAGGGGACAGGTTGACCAGCCCCAGCATTTT. Protein sequence: CAIRGQVDQPQHF. The chain carries TRBV10-3 and TRBJ1-5, with TRBD1 identical over 8 bases. V was clipped by 6 bases and J by 7 bases; unmatched bases: 5. From germline, CDR1 is ENHRY and CDR2 SYGVKD. The CDR3 length is 13 residues.

The chain combines TRBV2 with TRBJ2-5, with D maybe TRBD1 (6 bases). This CDR3 spans 14 amino acids. Germline CDR1 and CDR2: SNHLY and FYNNEI. V gave up 5 bases and J gave up 4 bases, with 14 bases separating them. The CDR3 loop reads CASSLSQGGETQYF. CDR3 nucleotide sequence: TGTGCCAGCAGTTTAAGTCAAGGGGGAGAGACCCAGTACTTC.

This clone occurred once. V gene TRBV6-5 combines with J gene TRBJ2-1; 8 bases agree with TRBD2. This CDR3 region has 15 residues. CDR1 and CDR2 (germline): MNHEY, SVGAGI. V shed 6 bases and J 1 base; nucleotides not matched to a gene: 5. The CDR3 loop is CASRRRLASYNEQFF. The CDR3 bases are TGTGCCAGCAGGCGGCGACTAGCGTCCTACAATGAGCAGTTCTTC.

This clone occurred many times. The J gene is TRBJ1-2, the V gene TRBV5-1; TRBD1 matches 7 bases. Germline values: CDR1 SGHRS, CDR2 YFSETQ. After removal of 0 bases from V and 5 bases from J, the junction contained 7 bases not matched to a gene. The CDR3 is made up of 15 amino acids. CDR3 sequence: CASSLAQDRSYGYTF. DNA of the CDR3: TGCGCCAGCAGCTTGGCCCAGGACAGGTCATATGGCTACACCTTC.

For this clone: Other DNA sequences in the same sample also yield this CDR3. The CDR3 reads CASSRDRVYEQYF. CDR3 in DNA: TGTGCCAGCAGTCGGGACAGGGTTTACGAGCAGTACTTC. The genes are TRBV6-5 and TRBJ2-7; 9 nucleotides match TRBD1. V was clipped by 5 bases and J by 4 bases; unmatched bases: 3. The length of the CDR3 is 13 residues. Germline CDR1 is MNHEY and CDR2 is SVGAGI.

The chain has TRBV10-3 and TRBJ1-1, with D possibly being TRBD1 (6 bases). The CDR3 spans 15 residues. V shed 6 bases and J shed 3 bases, with 17 bases lying between them. Germline values: CDR1 ENHRY, CDR2 SYGVKD. In nucleotides, the CDR3 is TGTGCCATCAGGACCCGGGGGCGTGGGGACACTGAAGCTTTCTTT. It encodes CAIRTRGRGDTEAFF.

The V call is TRBV6-5, the J call TRBJ2-7; no clear D gene. Germline CDR1 MNHEY, CDR2 SVGAGI. Trimming took 5 bases from V and 1 from J, leaving 9 bases between them. This CDR3 is 13 amino acids long. The CDR3 protein is CASSRSRSYEQYF. DNA for the CDR3: TGTGCCAGCAGTCGGTCCAGGTCCTACGAGCAGTACTTC.

The V call is TRBV24-1, the J call TRBJ1-5; no definite D call. This CDR3 has 13 amino acids. Trimming removed 4 bases at V and 4 bases at J, with 7 bases between. Germline V lookup: CDR1 KGHDR, CDR2 SFDVKD. This chain's CDR3 is CATSEGPNQPQHF. CDR3 bases: TGTGCCACCAGTGAGGGTCCAAATCAGCCCCAGCATTTT.

The chain is built from TRBV14 and TRBJ1-5, with 8 bases fitting TRBD1. Germline V gene sequence: CDR1 SGHDN, CDR2 FVKESK. The junction had 2 bases not matched to a gene; V was cut back by 4 bases and J by 3 bases. The CDR3 runs 14 residues. CDR3 coding DNA: TGTGCCAGCAGCCCGACAGGGGACAATCAGCCCCAGCATTTT. Translated: CASSPTGDNQPQHF.

The CDR3 loop reads CASSYGSSYNEQFF. The CDR3 bases are TGTGCCAGCAGCTACGGGAGCTCCTACAATGAGCAGTTCTTC. V gene TRBV6-5 combines with J gene TRBJ2-1; tentatively, D is TRBD2 (6 bases). V was trimmed by 6 bases and J by 0 bases, leaving 9 bases between them. This CDR3 contains 14 residues. CDR1 MNHEY and CDR2 SVGAGI come from the germline V gene.

This clone was detected a few times. This chain joins TRBV6-5 and TRBJ1-1, with D uncertain. Germline V gives CDR1 MNHEY, CDR2 SVGAGI. This CDR3 is 13 amino acids long. The ends were cut back, 4 bases at V and 1 base at J, with 7 bases in the middle. This CDR3 reads CASSSNSNTEAFF. As DNA, the CDR3 is TGTGCCAGCAGTTCTAACTCGAACACTGAAGCTTTCTTT.

Concerning this clone itself: The same CDR3 arises from other DNA sequences in this sample as well. This rearrangement joins TRBV5-1 to TRBJ2-2; no clear D gene. V dropped 0 bases and J dropped 0 bases, with 6 bases sitting between them. Germline loops: CDR1 SGHRS, CDR2 YFSETQ. The CDR3 loop spans 15 amino acids. The CDR3 protein is CASSLGATNTGELFF. Written as DNA, the CDR3 is TGCGCCAGCAGCTTGGGAGCGACGAACACCGGGGAGCTGTTTTTT.

CDR3 amino acids: CASSPGRGTGGYVGYGYTF. The CDR3 DNA reads TGTGCCAGCAGCCCCGGAAGGGGGACGGGAGGGTACGTAGGCTATGGCTACACCTTC. This chain joins TRBV5-6 and TRBJ1-2; the D gene is possibly TRBD1 (6 bases). V was trimmed by 4 bases and J by 4 bases, leaving 29 bases between them. Germline V lookup: CDR1 SGHDT, CDR2 YYEEEE. The CDR3 is 19 amino acids.

V gene TRBV7-9 combines with J gene TRBJ2-7; D call uncertain. Trimming pared 2 bases from V and 9 bases from J, leaving 11 bases between. Germline V CDR1 and CDR2: SEHNR, FQNEAQ (reference sequence). The CDR3 totals 12 residues. The CDR3 DNA follows: TGTGCCAGCAGCTTATCCGGCTTTCGGCAGTACTTC. Protein product: CASSLSGFRQYF.

CDR3 in amino acids: CASSGGMTGPAKPNKGFF. In DNA, the CDR3 is TGTGCCAGCAGTGGGGGTATGACAGGACCAGCCAAACCGAATAAAGGTTTCTTT. The V and J genes are TRBV6-1 and TRBJ1-1; TRBD1 might be the D (6 bases). The V end lost 4 bases, the J end lost 13 bases, and 34 bases lay between the germline ends. Germline V gene data show CDR1 as MNHNS and CDR2 as SASEGT. The CDR3 covers 18 residues.

This clone was recorded once. The V and J genes are TRBV29-1 and TRBJ2-1; D might be TRBD2 (6 bases). Germline values: CDR1 SQVTM, CDR2 ANQGSEA. The CDR3 sequence is 11 residues long. V lost 7 bases to trimming and J lost 10 bases, with 14 bases between them. The CDR3 DNA reads as TGCAGCGCCGGGGGTGGCTACGAGCAGTTCTTC. Its translation: CSAGGGYEQFF.